This T cell receptor (beta chain) was obtained from a study of T-cell reconstitution after alpha-beta-depleted transplantation in children. The library targeted TCRbeta and was prepared with unique molecular identifiers. TCRdb re-derived calls from the PCR reads in MiXCR, one entry per CDR3 protein. There are about 340,000 distinct CDR3 sequences in the sample; roughly 13% occur only once, and around 4% lies in the top ten. Germline lookup yields CDR1 MNHNS and CDR2 SASEGT. CDR3 length: 12 amino acids. V was shortened by 0 bases and J by 9 bases, with 9 bases between the two germline ends. The specimen was PBMCs, collected from the stem cell graft. The clonotype originates from a human donor who donated a stem cell graft to a child with Fanconi anemia. This chain links TRBV6-1 with TRBJ2-7, with D tentatively TRBD2 (6 bases). In DNA, the CDR3 is TGTGCCAGCAGTGAAGCGCAGGGAGGGCAGTACGTC. It encodes CASSEAQGGQYV.